This T cell receptor (beta chain) was identified in a study of shared clonotypes between healthy human individuals. Overall study: The donor group consisted of two women and three men, aged 18 to 49.

The germline V gene encodes CDR1 SGHDT and CDR2 YYEEEE. The CDR3 contains 15 residues. V lost 4 bases to trimming and J lost 3 bases; unmatched junction nucleotides: 7. Sequenced by immunoSEQ multiplex PCR; TCRdb stores in-frame clones only, minus some. Of some 2,000,000 clones in the sample, 95% were seen once. This chain links TRBV5-6 with TRBJ2-1; 7 positions match TRBD1. The receptor was isolated from a man in his late teens or twenties in good health. Sequencing used naive CD4+ T cells sorted from blood. Documented subset: CD45RA+ positively selected. The CDR3 sequence: CASSLLRQGYNEQFF. The DNA of the CDR3 is TGTGCCAGCAGCCTTCTTCGACAGGGCTACAATGAGCAGTTCTTC.